Shown below are 12 T cell receptor beta chains from a single sample sequenced in a study of T-cell memory formation after mild COVID-19. TCRdb reanalysed the 5' RACE reads using MiXCR and keeps one entry per CDR3 protein. The sample lists fewer than 150,000 distinct CDR3 sequences, over 20% occurring once. The specimen was PBMCs or a T cell subset sorted from them (not recorded which). All receptors derive from a man between 18 and 29 years old who had mild COVID-19 (a few samples of this study predate the infection). Cell type and time point are not known.

This clonotype was counted only a few times. The chain combines TRBV20-1 with TRBJ2-1; weak D call: TRBD2 (5 bases). Germline assignment: CDR1 DFQATT and CDR2 SNEGSKA (reference sequence). CDR3 length: 15 amino acids. With 0 bases removed from V and 9 bases from J, the gap between germline ends came to 18 bases. CDR3: CSARDMDPPGVEQFF. Written as DNA, the CDR3 is TGCAGTGCTAGAGATATGGACCCCCCCGGGGTTGAGCAGTTCTTC.

The chain recombines TRBV27 with TRBJ2-2; 15 positions agree with TRBD2. This CDR3 has 17 amino acids. Germline V CDR1 and CDR2: MNHEY, SMNVEV (reference sequence). The trim removed 6 bases at V and 3 bases at J, leaving 5 bases unmatched. CDR3 loop: CASSPGTSGGYTGELFF. The CDR3 DNA sequence: TGTGCCAGCAGCCCTGGGACTAGCGGGGGGTACACCGGGGAGCTGTTTTTT.

The V call is TRBV25-1, the J call TRBJ1-6; no firm D call. CDR1 MGHDK and CDR2 SYGVNS come from the germline V gene. The CDR3 runs to 16 residues. Trimming shortened V by 4 bases and J by 1 base, and 11 bases separated the two germline ends. This CDR3 is CASSGAGMSYNSPLHF. CDR3 DNA sequence: TGTGCCAGCAGTGGTGCGGGAATGTCCTATAATTCACCCCTCCACTTT. The full variable domain, with the rest looked up from reference TRBV25-1 and TRBJ1-6, is EADIYQTPRYLVIGTGKKITLECSQTMGHDKMYWYQQDPGMELHLIHYSYGVNSTEKGDLSSESTVSRIRTEHFPLTLESARPSHTSQYLCASSGAGMSYNSPLHFGNGTRLTVT.

The chain combines TRBV21-1 with TRBJ1-1; the table's D call TRBD1 went unverified against the DNA. TRBV21-1 is a listed pseudogene. The CDR3 is 18 residues long. CDR3 in DNA: TGTGCCAGCAGCAAAGGACCGCCCGGGGTATCCATGAACACTGAAGCTTTCTTT. Encoded protein: CASSKGPPGVSMNTEAFF.

This clonotype was seen a handful of times. The rearrangement joins TRBV6-5 to TRBJ2-3; TRBD1 matches at 8 bases. CDR1 and CDR2 (germline): MNHEY, SVGAGI. The CDR3 is 15 residues long. The ends lost 6 bases at V and 1 base at J; junction bases unmatched: 6. The CDR3 is CASSRQGIRTDTQYF. As DNA, the CDR3 is TGTGCCAGCAGCCGACAGGGGATACGCACAGATACGCAGTATTTT.

This clonotype has more than one count but fewer than ten. The chain has TRBV5-6 and TRBJ2-1; D gene ambiguous. The V gene lost 2 bases and the J gene lost 8 bases, with 5 bases spanning the gap. CDR1 and CDR2 (germline): SGHDT, YYEEEE. The CDR3 is 11 residues long. The CDR3 here is CASSFVYEQFF. In nucleotides, the CDR3 is TGTGCCAGCAGCTTCGTCTATGAGCAGTTCTTC.

In its sample, this clonotype was seen a few times. CDR3 amino acids: CASSLLAGGSETQYF. The DNA of the CDR3 is TGTGCCAGCAGCTTACTTGCAGGGGGTTCAGAGACCCAGTACTTC. This rearrangement joins TRBV7-9 to TRBJ2-5, with TRBD1 identical over 7 bases. Per the germline V gene, CDR1 is SEHNR and CDR2 is FQNEAQ (reference sequence). V was clipped by 2 bases and J by 4 bases; unmatched bases: 7. CDR3 size: 15 residues.

This clonotype was found a few times. Germline and junction disagree at one end, which may indicate a read error. The chain couples TRBV7-8 to TRBJ2-3; maybe TRBD2 (5 bases). The CDR3 has 15 amino acids. Germline CDR1 and CDR2: SGHVS and FQNEAQ. The CDR3 DNA reads as TGTGCCAGCAACTTAGGGATTTGGGAGACCCATACGCAGTATTTT. Its protein is CASNLGIWETHTQYF.

The CDR3 spells CSARRTGEEGYTF. The CDR3 DNA reads TGCAGTGCTAGACGGACAGGGGAAGAAGGCTACACCTTC. V gene TRBV20-1 combines with J gene TRBJ1-2; 9 bases map to TRBD1. Germline V gene data show CDR1 as DFQATT and CDR2 as SNEGSKA (reference sequence). With 2 bases clipped from V and 8 bases from J, the junction kept 6 bases outside the gene matches. The CDR3 has 13 amino acids.

The rearrangement joins TRBV28 to TRBJ2-5, with TRBD2 identical over 13 bases. The germline V gene encodes CDR1 MDHEN and CDR2 SYDVKM. There are 16 residues in the CDR3. With V trimmed by 2 bases and J by 6 bases, 6 bases remained unmatched. The CDR3 sequence is CASSLPTSGGVKTQYF. CDR3 coding DNA: TGTGCCAGCAGTTTACCCACTAGCGGGGGGGTTAAGACCCAGTACTTC.

The rearrangement links TRBV29-1 to TRBJ2-3, with TRBD1 identical over 8 bases. In germline, CDR1 is SQVTM, CDR2 ANQGSEA. The CDR3 has 17 amino acids. J lost 0 bases, V lost 0 bases, and 8 bases had no gene match. This chain's CDR3 is CSVEDHRTGSSTDTQYF. The CDR3, as DNA: TGCAGCGTTGAAGATCACCGGACAGGGAGTAGCACAGATACGCAGTATTTT.

This clonotype was seen only a few times. The CDR3 loop is CASSGGLAGRTDTQYF. For the CDR3, the DNA is TGTGCCAGCAGCGGGGGACTAGCGGGGCGCACAGATACGCAGTATTTT. The chain uses TRBV9 and TRBJ2-3, with 13 nucleotides matching TRBD2. Germline V lookup: CDR1 SGDLS, CDR2 YYNGEE. This CDR3 spans 16 amino acids. Trimming removed 3 bases from V and 1 base from J; junction bases left unmatched: 2.